Following are 3 T cell receptor beta chains from one sample sequenced in a study of shared clonotypes between healthy human individuals. The table came from immunoSEQ multiplex PCR; TCRdb's copy has only in-frame clones and leaves some out. Of 850,000 to 1,100,000 clones listed, approximately 80% are singletons. The material sequenced was memory CD4+ T cells from PBMCs. Subset described: CD45RA-negative fraction. The receptors here all came from a man aged 18 to 30 in good health. Some clones in this sample may be carry-over from other donors' samples.

The J gene is TRBJ1-3, the V gene TRBV14, with a weak D call TRBD1 (5 bases). Looked up from germline, CDR1 is SGHDN and CDR2 is FVKESK. Trimming pared 4 bases from V and 4 bases from J, leaving 20 bases between. CDR3 length: 17 amino acids. CDR3 in DNA: TGTGCCAGCAGCCCCACCGTCCCGGCAGGGTACGGAAACACCATATATTTT. Its protein product is CASSPTVPAGYGNTIYF.

This clone was detected only once. The chain links TRBV28 to TRBJ1-1, with a tentative D call TRBD1 (6 bases). This CDR3 has 13 residues. V gave up 10 bases and J gave up 5 bases, with 17 bases separating them. The germline V gene encodes CDR1 MDHEN and CDR2 SYDVKM. The CDR3 nucleotides read TGTGCCACTTCAGGGGCCCAGGGGACTGAAGCTTTCTTT. It codes for CATSGAQGTEAFF.

The chain has TRBV28 and TRBJ1-1; no clear D. CDR1 MDHEN and CDR2 SYDVKM come from the germline V gene. The CDR3 totals 15 residues. Trimming stripped 2 bases from V and 2 bases from J, with 12 bases between. CDR3 DNA sequence: TGTGCCAGCAGTTTAGGACCCGAGTTCAACACTGAAGCTTTCTTT. This gives the protein CASSLGPEFNTEAFF.